This entry lists 28 T cell receptor beta chains sequenced from one sample in a study of cytomegalovirus exposure and HLA in healthy donors. The PCR made use of 60 Vbeta and 13 Jbeta primers. TCRdb keeps only in-frame clones here, not all; method: immunoSEQ multiplex PCR. Of approximately 87,000 clones listed, 81% are singletons. Sequenced: PBMCs. All receptors derive from a woman in her seventies in good health and CMV-seropositive.

V gene TRBV18 combines with J gene TRBJ2-3; 8 bases fit TRBD1. Germline lookup yields CDR1 KGHSH and CDR2 LQKENI. The CDR3 is 17 residues long. Losses at the gene ends were 0 bases for V and 3 bases for J; bases not matched to a gene: 8. The CDR3: CASSPPGQGSRTDTQYF. The CDR3 region has the DNA TGTGCCAGCTCACCACCCGGACAGGGTTCTCGGACAGATACGCAGTATTTT.

The J gene is TRBJ2-2, the V gene TRBV2, with a possible D match to TRBD2 (5 bases). Per the germline V gene, CDR1 is SNHLY and CDR2 is FYNNEI. There are 13 residues in the CDR3. V lost 6 bases, J lost 6 bases, and 11 bases lay in between. The CDR3 DNA is TGTGCCAGCAGACGTCGGGGTTCCGGGGAGCTGTTTTTT. Residues: CASRRRGSGELFF. Full variable domain (remainder filled in from reference TRBV2 and TRBJ2-2): EPEVTQTPSHQVTQMGQEVILRCVPISNHLYFYWYRQILGQKVEFLVSFYNNEISEKSEIFDDQFSVERPDGSNFTLKIRSTKLEDSAMYFCASRRRGSGELFFGEGSRLTVL.

This sequence joins TRBV5-1 and TRBJ1-1; D call uncertain. The CDR3 sequence is 14 residues long. V was shortened by 0 bases and J by 5 bases, with 11 bases between the two germline ends. The germline CDR1 and CDR2 sequences are SGHRS and YFSETQ. CDR3 protein: CASSLDSSGTEAFF. In nucleotides, the CDR3 is TGCGCCAGCAGCTTGGATTCTTCGGGGACTGAAGCTTTCTTT.

The chain links TRBV6-5 to TRBJ2-7; tentative D call: TRBD2 (6 bases). Trimming removed 2 bases from V and 3 bases from J, with 11 bases in between. The CDR3 extends over 14 amino acids. In germline, CDR1 is MNHEY, CDR2 SVGAGI. DNA for the CDR3: TGTGCCAGCAGTTACCGGGGTAGCGGCTACGAGCAGTACTTC. This translates into CASSYRGSGYEQYF.

This chain joins TRBV6-6 and TRBJ1-3; 11 nucleotides align to TRBD1. This CDR3 has 16 amino acids. The V segment lost 5 bases and the J segment 1 base; nucleotides outside the gene matches: 4. From germline, CDR1 is MNHNY and CDR2 SVGAGI (reference sequence). The CDR3 region has the DNA TGTGCCAGCAGTACGGACAGGGGGCGGTCTGGAAACACCATATATTTT. Amino acid sequence: CASSTDRGRSGNTIYF.

The V call is TRBV7-9, the J call TRBJ1-3; D is uncertain. V dropped 1 base and J dropped 0 bases, with 10 bases sitting between them. The CDR3 runs 16 residues. The germline gives CDR1 SEHNR, CDR2 FQNEAQ (reference sequence). CDR3 sequence reads: CASSLGAGSSGNTIYF. CDR3 DNA: TGTGCCAGCAGCTTAGGGGCCGGGAGCTCTGGAAACACCATATATTTT.

The CDR3 spells CASSPRGLREKLFF. The CDR3 bases are TGTGCCAGCAGTCCCAGGGGGCTGCGAGAAAAACTGTTTTTT. The gene calls are TRBV28 and TRBJ1-4; TRBD1 matches at 8 bases. Germline values: CDR1 MDHEN, CDR2 SYDVKM. With 5 bases clipped from V and 8 bases from J, the junction kept 7 bases outside the gene matches. This CDR3 comprises 14 residues.

V and J are TRBV4-2 and TRBJ2-1; 7 nucleotides align to TRBD1. CDR1 is LGHNA, CDR2 YNFKEQ, per germline. Germline trimming cut 4 bases from V and 6 bases from J; bases unmatched to any gene: 12. The CDR3 covers 16 residues. This CDR3 reads CASSLGVGTAANEQFF. CDR3 sequence (DNA): TGTGCCAGCAGCCTGGGTGTAGGGACAGCGGCCAATGAGCAGTTCTTC.

The V gene is TRBV19, the J gene TRBJ2-5, with 8 bases fitting TRBD1. The germline CDR1 and CDR2 sequences are LNHDA and SQIVND (reference sequence). The CDR3 is 16 amino acids. J lost 2 bases, V lost 1 base, and 6 bases had no gene match. The DNA of the CDR3 is TGTGCCAGTAGTATAGGTCAGGGGGCGAAACAAGAGACCCAGTACTTC. This sequence encodes CASSIGQGAKQETQYF.

The V and J genes are TRBV15 and TRBJ2-5; 8 bases agree with TRBD1. The end of the DNA fits TRBJ2-7 better, so the J call may be wrong. The CDR3 is made up of 14 amino acids. The germline V gene encodes CDR1 LNHNV and CDR2 YYDKDF (reference sequence). The CDR3 reads CATSRETGVYEQYF. For the CDR3, the DNA is TGTGCCACCAGCAGGGAGACAGGGGTCTACGAGCAGTACTTC.

The CDR3 here is CAWDRTSTEAFF. The CDR3 region has the DNA TGTGCCTGGGACAGGACGAGCACTGAAGCTTTCTTT. This sequence joins TRBV30 and TRBJ1-1; TRBD1 is a possible D gene (6 bases). The V and J ends lost 5 bases and 4 bases respectively, with 11 bases between them. Germline CDR1 is GTSNPN and CDR2 is SVGIG (reference sequence). CDR3 length equals 12 residues.

The J gene is TRBJ2-7, the V gene TRBV4-2, with D perhaps TRBD2 (6 bases). CDR3 length: 18 residues. The V gene lost 0 bases and the J gene lost 5 bases, with 23 bases spanning the gap. Germline-derived CDR1 and CDR2 are LGHNA and YNFKEQ. The CDR3 nucleotides read TGTGCCAGCAGCCAAGAGGGGGTATCTCGGGAGCTAATCCACGAGCAGTACTTC. It codes for CASSQEGVSRELIHEQYF.

The chain joins TRBV7-2 to TRBJ1-3; D gene ambiguous. Germline V CDR1 and CDR2: SGHTA, FQGNSA. This CDR3 is built from 15 residues. V lost 1 base to trimming and J lost 0 bases, with 7 bases between them. The CDR3 DNA is TGTGCCAGCAGCTTAGGAGGGAGCTCTGGAAACACCATATATTTT. This translates into CASSLGGSSGNTIYF.

This clone was found once. The J gene is TRBJ1-3, the V gene TRBV18, with 8 bases aligning to TRBD1. The ends lost 0 bases at V and 2 bases at J; junction bases unmatched: 3. Germline lookup yields CDR1 KGHSH and CDR2 LQKENI. The CDR3 has 16 residues. The CDR3 is CASSPPGQGAGNTIYF. CDR3 in DNA: TGTGCCAGCTCACCACCTGGACAGGGTGCTGGAAACACCATATATTTT.

V is TRBV5-1 and J is TRBJ2-1, with D perhaps TRBD2 (5 bases). Trimming removed 0 bases from V and 7 bases from J, with 11 bases in between. CDR1 and CDR2 from the germline V gene are SGHRS and YFSETQ. The CDR3 consists of 14 residues. DNA of the CDR3: TGCGCCAGCAGCTTGGTGGGGTCGGGGAATGAGCAGTTCTTC. Amino acid sequence: CASSLVGSGNEQFF.

The chain uses TRBV29-1 and TRBJ1-1; D gene unclear. V was pared by 0 bases and J by 3 bases, with 14 bases between. Germline lookup yields CDR1 SQVTM and CDR2 ANQGSEA. This CDR3 is 15 amino acids long. This chain's CDR3 is CSVEDSGGRDTEAFF. CDR3 sequence (DNA): TGCAGCGTTGAAGATAGCGGAGGGAGAGACACTGAAGCTTTCTTT.

The chain employs TRBV7-2 and TRBJ2-5; no reliable D call. Per germline, CDR1 SGHTA and CDR2 FQGNSA. The CDR3 spans 13 residues. Trimming pared 3 bases from V and 4 bases from J, leaving 9 bases between. Here the CDR3 reads CASSFLTPETQYF. CDR3 sequence (DNA): TGTGCCAGCAGCTTCCTAACCCCAGAGACCCAGTACTTC.

The J gene is TRBJ1-1, the V gene TRBV19; the D gene is possibly TRBD1 (5 bases). This CDR3 spans 14 amino acids. CDR1 is LNHDA, CDR2 SQIVND, per germline (reference sequence). Trimming took 3 bases from V and 11 from J, leaving 19 bases between them. The CDR3 DNA is TGTGCCAGTAGTATCCCCGGGACCCCCGGGAGGGCTTTCTTT. Translated: CASSIPGTPGRAFF.

The chain combines TRBV19 with TRBJ2-1; D may be TRBD2 (6 bases). Germline loops: CDR1 LNHDA, CDR2 SQIVND (reference sequence). Trimming stripped 5 bases from V and 1 base from J, with 9 bases between. The CDR3 consists of 14 residues. CDR3 protein: CASSPTSSYNEQFF. In DNA, the CDR3 is TGTGCCAGTAGTCCGACTAGTTCCTACAATGAGCAGTTCTTC. Variable domain in full (rest from reference TRBV19 and TRBJ2-1): DGGITQSPKYLFRKEGQNVTLSCEQNLNHDAMYWYRQDPGQGLRLIYYSQIVNDFQKGDIAEGYSVSREKKESFPLTVTSAQKNPTAFYLCASSPTSSYNEQFFGPGTRLTVL.

The CDR3 loop is CASSPQSGANVLTF. The CDR3 DNA sequence: TGTGCCAGCTCACCGCAGTCTGGGGCCAACGTCCTGACTTTC. J is TRBJ2-6 and V is TRBV18; D is undetermined. The CDR3 extends over 14 amino acids. Germline loops: CDR1 KGHSH, CDR2 LQKENI. V lost 3 bases and J 1 base, leaving 4 bases between the germline ends.

This clone has just one count. The V call is TRBV5-1, the J call TRBJ2-5, with 11 bases aligning to TRBD2. The germline V gene has CDR1 SGHRS and CDR2 YFSETQ. Trimming at V came to 3 bases and at J to 5 bases, leaving 6 bases not matched to a gene. CDR3 length: 15 amino acids. CDR3 in DNA: TGCGCCAGCAGCTCGTTAGCGGGAGGGCCGGAGACCCAGTACTTC. Encoded protein: CASSSLAGGPETQYF.

The rearrangement joins TRBV4-1 to TRBJ1-2; D ambiguous. The CDR3 sequence is 14 residues long. V lost 0 bases and J 7 bases, leaving 12 bases between the germline ends. Germline V gene data show CDR1 as MGHRA and CDR2 as YSYEKL. The CDR3 DNA is TGCGCCAGCAGCCAAGACACCCTCCTCGGTGGCTACACCTTC. Translation gives CASSQDTLLGGYTF.

This clone was seen only a few times. The chain is built from TRBV19 and TRBJ1-1; 7 nucleotides agree with TRBD1. The germline V gene has CDR1 LNHDA and CDR2 SQIVND (reference sequence). The CDR3 has 15 residues. J was trimmed by 3 bases and V by 3 bases; bases with no gene match: 7. In nucleotides, the CDR3 is TGTGCCAGTAGTATGGGTTCAGGGGGAGACACTGAAGCTTTCTTT. Translated: CASSMGSGGDTEAFF.

This rearrangement joins TRBV4-3 to TRBJ2-2; 16 bases are a match to TRBD2. CDR3 size: 20 residues. J was trimmed by 5 bases and V by 1 base; bases with no gene match: 10. From germline, CDR1 is LGHNA and CDR2 YSLEER. CDR3 in amino acids: CASSQGTGTSGRARTGELFF. CDR3 bases: TGCGCCAGCAGCCAAGGAACCGGGACTAGCGGGAGGGCCCGAACCGGGGAGCTGTTTTTT.

This clone was seen only a few times. This rearrangement joins TRBV18 to TRBJ2-7, with 11 bases identical to TRBD1. CDR1 KGHSH and CDR2 LQKENI come from the germline V gene. The J segment lost 3 bases and the V segment lost 4 bases, leaving 5 bases of the junction unmatched. The CDR3 runs to 15 residues. CDR3 sequence reads: CASSLPGQGVYEQYF. CDR3 nucleotide sequence: TGTGCCAGCTCACTTCCGGGACAGGGGGTCTACGAGCAGTACTTC.

The V call is TRBV10-3, the J call TRBJ2-7, with 7 bases fitting TRBD1. The germline V gene encodes CDR1 ENHRY and CDR2 SYGVKD. The trim removed 3 bases at V and 6 bases at J, leaving 5 bases unmatched. CDR3 length equals 13 residues. DNA for the CDR3: TGTGCCATCAGTGACCAGACAGGGAGCGAGCAGTACTTC. This encodes CAISDQTGSEQYF.

The J gene is TRBJ2-1, the V gene TRBV7-3; TRBD2 might be the D (5 bases). Germline V lookup: CDR1 SGHTA, CDR2 FQGTGA. V was trimmed by 1 base and J by 0 bases, leaving 10 bases between them. The CDR3 consists of 16 residues. The CDR3 nucleotides read TGTGCCAGCAGCTTAAATAGCGCGAGCTCCTACAATGAGCAGTTCTTC. Translation: CASSLNSASSYNEQFF. Together with reference TRBV7-3 and TRBJ2-1, the CDR3 gives the full variable domain: GAGVSQTPSNKVTEKGKYVELRCDPISGHTALYWYRQSLGQGPEFLIYFQGTGAADDSGLPNDRFFAVRPEGSVSTLKIQRTERGDSAVYLCASSLNSASSYNEQFFGPGTRLTVL.

The rearrangement uses TRBV6-5 and TRBJ2-7; 12 bases align to TRBD2. V dropped 8 bases and J dropped 5; count of bases not matched to a gene: 7. CDR3 length: 14 amino acids. Germline V lookup: CDR1 MNHEY, CDR2 SVGAGI. CDR3 DNA sequence: TGTGCCAGCGGAGCGACTAGCGGGAGAAACGAGCAGTACTTC. It is translated as CASGATSGRNEQYF.